The rows below give T cell receptor beta chains drawn from one sample of a study of blood T cell repertoires in COVID-19. Sequencing was performed with immunoSEQ multiplex PCR; in TCRdb, only in-frame clones are kept and a portion is missing. The repertoire holds about 87,000 clones, with about 80% as singletons. Sample: peripheral blood. The receptors originated from a woman aged 50 to 60 with acute or convalescent COVID-19. CDR3s include the opening cysteine and the closing phenylalanine or tryptophan. Fields, in order: clone size, V gene, J gene, D gene, CDR3 DNA, CDR3 protein. A D gene is named only where the DNA matches it firmly. The size entry is marked missing in some rows and otherwise reads once, few, many or a size class.

-	TRBV19	TRBJ2-3	-	TGTGCCAGTAGAAAGGTGGGAGGCACAGATACGCAGTATTTT	CASRKVGGTDTQYF
-	TRBV2	TRBJ1-5	-	TGTGCCAGCCGTACAGGGATTATTTCTCAGCCCCAGCATTTT	CASRTGIISQPQHF
once	TRBV5-4	TRBJ2-7	TRBD1	TGTGCCAGCAGCTTAGGGACAGGGGGTCCCTACGAGCAGTACTTC	CASSLGTGGPYEQYF
once	TRBV6-4	TRBJ2-3	-	TGTGCCAGCAGTGAGGGCCTACTAGATACGCAGTATTTT	CASSEGLLDTQYF
-	TRBV7-9	TRBJ1-1	-	TGTGCCAGCAGCCAGACAGAGAACACTGAAGCTTTCTTT	CASSQTENTEAFF
-	TRBV27	TRBJ1-2	TRBD1	TGTGCCAGCAAGCTGACAGGGTCCAACTATGGCTACACCTTC	CASKLTGSNYGYTF
few	TRBV7-8	TRBJ2-5	TRBD2	TGTGCCAGCAGCTTAGACGGCCAGGGAGGGGAGACCCAGTACTTC	CASSLDGQGGETQYF
-	TRBV5-4	TRBJ2-3	TRBD1	TGTGCCAGCAGCCGCCAGACAGGGTACGGCACAGATACGCAGTATTTT	CASSRQTGYGTDTQYF
-	TRBV7-2	TRBJ2-6	-	TGTGCCAGCAGCTTCGCCGGTCTCTCTGGGGCCAACGTCCTGACCTTC	CASSFAGLSGANVLTF
-	TRBV5-1	TRBJ2-3	-	TGCGCCAGCAGCGCGTCCCGGGCAGGGGGGAGTACGCAGTATTTT	CASSASRAGGSTQYF
-	TRBV4-3	TRBJ1-4	TRBD1	TGCGCCAGCAGCCAAGCCCGACAGGGTCCAAAACTGTTTTTT	CASSQARQGPKLFF
-	TRBV6-6	TRBJ2-7	-	TGTGCCAGCGGAGAATACGAGCAGTACTTC	CASGEYEQYF
-	TRBV6-5	TRBJ1-2	-	TGTGCCAGCAGTCCCCTGGACGGGGGAGGCTACACCTTC	CASSPLDGGGYTF
few	TRBV5-1	TRBJ1-4	-	TGCGCCAGCAGCTTCGGGTTCCCGGAAAAACTGTTTTTT	CASSFGFPEKLFF
-	TRBV6-5	TRBJ1-3	TRBD1	TGTGCCAGCAGCTCTGGGACAGTCTCTGGAAACACCATATATTTT	CASSSGTVSGNTIYF
-	TRBV4-3	TRBJ2-6	TRBD1	TGCGCCAGCAGCCAAACAGGGGCTTCCAGCTCTGGGGCCAACGTCCTGACTTTC	CASSQTGASSSGANVLTF
-	TRBV28	TRBJ2-1	-	TGTGCCAGCAGTTTATTGAGCAATGAGCAGTTCTTC	CASSLLSNEQFF
-	TRBV3-1/TRBV3-2	TRBJ2-7	TRBD2	TGTGCCAGCAGCCAAGTCGGACTAGCGGGGGCCTACGAGCAGTACTTC	CASSQVGLAGAYEQYF
-	TRBV12-3/TRBV12-4	TRBJ1-1	-	TGTGCCAGCAGGTGGACAGACACTGAAGCTTTCTTT	CASRWTDTEAFF
-	TRBV5-1	TRBJ1-4	TRBD1	TGCGCCAGCAGCCCCCATGGGACAGGAGAAACAACTAATGAAAAACTGTTTTTT	CASSPHGTGETTNEKLFF
-	TRBV7-2	TRBJ2-7	-	TGTGCCAGCAGCTTTGTGGAGGGGGCGGGCGAGCAGTACTTC	CASSFVEGAGEQYF
-	TRBV5-6	TRBJ2-7	-	TGTGCCAGCAGCTTTTGGCGGGTCCCCTACGAGCAGTACTTC	CASSFWRVPYEQYF
-	TRBV7-2	TRBJ1-2	-	TGTGCCAGCAGCGTCAGGGATCGGGATGGCTACACCTTC	CASSVRDRDGYTF
-	TRBV28	TRBJ1-6	-	TGTGCCAGCACCCCGGGGGGGGCCGGCGTCGGGGCACCCCTCCACTTT	CASTPGGAGVGAPLHF
-	TRBV3-1/TRBV3-2	TRBJ1-4	-	TGTGCCAGCAGTCCACCGGGGGGGGGTAAGGAAAAACTGTTTTTT	CASSPPGGGKEKLFF
-	TRBV6-2/TRBV6-3	TRBJ2-2	-	TGTGCCAGCAGTTACGATGTGGACCAGGGAAGGGTGAGCACCGGGGAGCTGTTTTTT	CASSYDVDQGRVSTGELFF
-	TRBV28	TRBJ2-1	TRBD2	TGTGCCAGCACCTCAAGGGGACTAGCTCCTGTGGATGAGCAGTTCTTC	CASTSRGLAPVDEQFF
-	TRBV5-1	TRBJ2-7	TRBD2	TGCCCCCGCCGCCGGGCGGGGGGGGGCGACGAGCAGTACTTC	CPRRRAGGGDEQYF
-	TRBV2	TRBJ1-5	-	TGTGCCAGCAGTGAAACCAGGAATAGCAATCAGCCCCAGCATTTT	CASSETRNSNQPQHF
-	TRBV3-1/TRBV3-2	TRBJ2-1	TRBD1	TGTGCCAGCAGCCAAGAATCCGGGACAGGGGACTACAATGAGCAGTTCTTC	CASSQESGTGDYNEQFF
-	TRBV6-5	TRBJ1-1	-	TGTGCCAGCAGTTACTCGGCACAGTTGAACACTGAAGCTTTCTTT	CASSYSAQLNTEAFF
-	TRBV5-8	TRBJ2-3	TRBD2	TGTGCCAGCAGCTCTATGTTAGCGGGGGTTCCCACAGATACGCAGTATTTT	CASSSMLAGVPTDTQYF
-	TRBV5-4	TRBJ1-2	-	TGTGCCAGCAGCTCAGGACTAAACTATGGCTACACCTTC	CASSSGLNYGYTF
-	TRBV2	TRBJ2-3	TRBD2	TGTGCCAGCAGTCTAAATGGACTAGCCGCTAGCACAGATACGCAGTATTTT	CASSLNGLAASTDTQYF
-	TRBV19	TRBJ2-1	-	TGTGCCAGTAGTATCATCGGGGATGAGCAGTTCTTC	CASSIIGDEQFF
-	TRBV6-5	TRBJ2-2	-	TGTGCCAGCACCCGACGAGGGAACACCGGGGAGCTGTTTTTT	CASTRRGNTGELFF
-	TRBV6-6	TRBJ2-1	TRBD1	TGTGCCAGCAGTCCCGACAGGGTGTCCTACAATGAGCAGTTCTTC	CASSPDRVSYNEQFF
-	TRBV3-1/TRBV3-2	TRBJ1-2	-	TGTGCCAGCAGCCAACTTACTAGACCTCAGAGGTTAGACTATGGCTACACCTTC	CASSQLTRPQRLDYGYTF
-	TRBV11-3	TRBJ1-1	TRBD1	TGTGCCACCCCAAGGTCCGAGACAGGGGTCATCACGGGAGCTTTCTTT	CATPRSETGVITGAFF
-	TRBV3-1/TRBV3-2	TRBJ1-3	-	TGTGCCAGCAGCCAAGTAGGGGGATCGGGAAACACCATATATTTT	CASSQVGGSGNTIYF
-	TRBV28	TRBJ2-1	TRBD2	TGTGCCAGCAGTTTATTGGTTAGCGGGGGGAGTAATGAGCAGTTCTTC	CASSLLVSGGSNEQFF
-	TRBV5-1	TRBJ2-7	TRBD1	TGCGCCAGCACCCTAAACGGAGGACAGGCCTCCTACGAGCAGTACTTC	CASTLNGGQASYEQYF
-	TRBV18	TRBJ2-7	TRBD2	TGTGCCAGCTCTCAAACGACTAGCGGGGTTTCCTACGAGCAGTACTTC	CASSQTTSGVSYEQYF
-	TRBV6-1	TRBJ1-5	-	TGTGCCAGCAGTGTTCAACAGGGAGCCTTCAATCAGCCCCAGCATTTT	CASSVQQGAFNQPQHF
once	TRBV7-9	TRBJ2-7	TRBD2	TGTGCCAGCAGCTTAAGCGGGGGGCGCTACGAGCAGTACTTC	CASSLSGGRYEQYF
few	TRBV7-8	TRBJ2-7	TRBD2	TGTGCCAGCAGCTCGGTAGCGGGGGGCTACGAGCAGTACTTC	CASSSVAGGYEQYF
once	TRBV7-9	TRBJ2-7	-	TGTGCCAGCAGCTTAGGGGGCGGGACAGTAAGCAACGAGCAGTACTTC	CASSLGGGTVSNEQYF
-	TRBV28	TRBJ1-1	TRBD1	TGTGCCAGCAGGCAACCGGGACAGGGGGAAGCTTTCTTT	CASRQPGQGEAFF